This TCR beta chain emerged from a study of CD8+ T cells in alopecia areata. Study-level background: In an open-label trial, patients got 5 to 10 mg tofacitinib twice daily. The protocol delivered tofacitinib for 6 to 18 months, then withdrew it for 6 months.

The germline V and J ends were trimmed by 5 bases and 0 bases, with 11 bases remaining between them. Looked up from germline, CDR1 is SGHRS and CDR2 is YFSETQ. This CDR3 comprises 15 residues. Following extraction, RNA underwent reverse transcription to cDNA, which served as the sequencing template. Measured with immunoSEQ multiplex PCR; TCRdb has only the in-frame clones, and not every one. This table has 170,000 or so clones, roughly 61% appearing once. Regarding this clone: Its antigen is as yet unknown.

Treatment reported: oral pan-JAK inhibitor, 5-10 mg twice daily. Isolation of CD4+ and CD8+ T cells from PBMCs was achieved by sorting. General observations from the study: Higher clonality than in normal scalp was seen in lesional scalp, especially alopecia totalis/universalis.

Sequencing used CD8+ T cells sorted from blood, obtained at week 24, from a patient treated with tofacitinib. The source is a human donor with alopecia areata. The V and J genes are TRBV5-1 and TRBJ2-2; D may correspond to TRBD1 or TRBD2 (5 bases each). The CDR3 region is CASRGVDTNTGELFF. The DNA for the CDR3 is TGCGCCAGCAGGGGAGTGGACACGAACACCGGGGAGCTGTTTTTT.